This T cell receptor (beta chain) was identified in a study of PD-1 blockade in classical Hodgkin lymphoma. Study results and limitations: CD4+ TCR diversity rose significantly by C4D1, and CD8+ TCR diversity did not. It was reported that newly diagnosed patients had less baseline TCR diversity than healthy donors.

Points on this clone: Its antigen is not identified.

With 4 bases clipped from V and 4 bases from J, the junction kept 5 bases outside the gene matches. Germline V gives CDR1 SNHLY, CDR2 FYNNEI. The CDR3 is 14 residues long. Profiling relied on immunoSEQ multiplex PCR, and the TCRdb table lists in-frame clones only, not all of them. The profile covers about 12,000 clones, with around nine tenths appearing a single time and 20% taken by the ten largest. After autologous stem cell transplantation all patients relapsed, and prior brentuximab vedotin exposure differed between cohorts. The sequence was collected from a human donor with classical Hodgkin lymphoma. This chain links TRBV2 with TRBJ2-7, with TRBD1 identical over 9 bases. Here the sequenced sample was peripheral blood mononuclear cells (PBMCs), taken at baseline. This CDR3 is CASSGDRGDYEQYF. The CDR3 DNA sequence: TGTGCCAGCAGTGGAGACAGGGGGGATTACGAGCAGTACTTC.